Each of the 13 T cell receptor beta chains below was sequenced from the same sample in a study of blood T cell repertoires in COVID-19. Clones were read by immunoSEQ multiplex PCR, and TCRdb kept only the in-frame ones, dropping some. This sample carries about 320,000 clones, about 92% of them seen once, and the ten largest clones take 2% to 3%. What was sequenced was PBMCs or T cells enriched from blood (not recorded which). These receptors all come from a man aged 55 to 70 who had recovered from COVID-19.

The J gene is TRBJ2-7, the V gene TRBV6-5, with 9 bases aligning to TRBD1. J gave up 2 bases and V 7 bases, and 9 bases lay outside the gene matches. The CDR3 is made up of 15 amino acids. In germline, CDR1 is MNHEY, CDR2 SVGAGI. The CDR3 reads CASTAGTGYTYEQYF. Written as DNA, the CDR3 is TGTGCCAGCACCGCTGGGACAGGGTATACCTACGAGCAGTACTTC.

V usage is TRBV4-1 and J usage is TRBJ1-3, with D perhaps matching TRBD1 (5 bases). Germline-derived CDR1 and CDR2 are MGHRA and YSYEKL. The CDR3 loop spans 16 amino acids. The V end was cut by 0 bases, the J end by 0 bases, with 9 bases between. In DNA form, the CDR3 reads TGCGCCAGCAGCCAAGACGGGGGTATCTCTGGAAACACCATATATTTT. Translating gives CASSQDGGISGNTIYF.

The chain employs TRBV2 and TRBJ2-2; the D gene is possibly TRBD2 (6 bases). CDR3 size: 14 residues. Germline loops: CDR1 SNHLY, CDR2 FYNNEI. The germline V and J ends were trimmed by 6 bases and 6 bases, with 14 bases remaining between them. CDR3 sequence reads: CASRAGGVAGELFF. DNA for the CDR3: TGTGCCAGCAGGGCCGGGGGAGTAGCCGGGGAGCTGTTTTTT.

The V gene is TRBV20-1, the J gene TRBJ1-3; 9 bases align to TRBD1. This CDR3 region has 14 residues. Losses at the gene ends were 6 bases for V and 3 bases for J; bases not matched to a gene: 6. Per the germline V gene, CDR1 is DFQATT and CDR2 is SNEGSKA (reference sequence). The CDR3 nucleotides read TGCAGTGCCAGTGACAGGGGGTATGGAAACACCATATATTTT. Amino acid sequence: CSASDRGYGNTIYF.

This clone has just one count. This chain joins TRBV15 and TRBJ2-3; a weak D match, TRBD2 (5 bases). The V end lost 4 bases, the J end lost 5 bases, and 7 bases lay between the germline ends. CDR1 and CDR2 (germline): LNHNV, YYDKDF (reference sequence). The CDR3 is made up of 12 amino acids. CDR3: CATSMGVDTQYF. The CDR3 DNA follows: TGTGCCACCAGCATGGGAGTAGATACGCAGTATTTT.

The CDR3 DNA is TGTGCCAGCAGCGTAGCCGGTGTTAGCAGCTACGAGCAGTACTTC. It encodes CASSVAGVSSYEQYF. The rearrangement links TRBV9 to TRBJ2-7; no clear D gene. The CDR3 has 15 residues. The germline gives CDR1 SGDLS, CDR2 YYNGEE. Trimming took off 0 bases at V and 3 bases at J, with 13 bases between the two ends. Looking up the rest from reference TRBV9 and TRBJ2-7 gives the full variable domain: DSGVTQTPKHLITATGQRVTLRCSPRSGDLSVYWYQQSLDQGLQFLIQYYNGEERAKGNILERFSAQQFPDLHSELNLSSLELGDSALYFCASSVAGVSSYEQYFGPGTRLTVT.

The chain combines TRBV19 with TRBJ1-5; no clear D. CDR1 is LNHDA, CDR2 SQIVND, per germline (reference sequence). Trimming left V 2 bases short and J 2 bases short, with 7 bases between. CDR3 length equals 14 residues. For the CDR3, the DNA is TGTGCCAGTAGTATACGGCAGGGCAATCAGCCCCAGCATTTT. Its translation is CASSIRQGNQPQHF.

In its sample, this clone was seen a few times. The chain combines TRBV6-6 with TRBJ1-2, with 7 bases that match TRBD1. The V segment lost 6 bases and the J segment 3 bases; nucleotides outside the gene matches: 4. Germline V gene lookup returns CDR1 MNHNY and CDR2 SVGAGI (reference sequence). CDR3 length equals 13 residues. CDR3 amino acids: CASRSGTDYGYTF. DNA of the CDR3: TGTGCCAGCAGATCCGGGACAGACTATGGCTACACCTTC.

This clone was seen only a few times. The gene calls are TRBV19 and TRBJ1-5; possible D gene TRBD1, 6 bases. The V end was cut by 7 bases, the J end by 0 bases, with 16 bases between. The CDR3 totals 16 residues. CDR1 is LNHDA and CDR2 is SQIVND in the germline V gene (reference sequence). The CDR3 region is CASTTVDRDSNQPQHF. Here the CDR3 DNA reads TGTGCCAGTACCACCGTGGACAGAGATAGCAATCAGCCCCAGCATTTT. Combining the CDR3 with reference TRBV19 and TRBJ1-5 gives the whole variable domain DGGITQSPKYLFRKEGQNVTLSCEQNLNHDAMYWYRQDPGQGLRLIYYSQIVNDFQKGDIAEGYSVSREKKESFPLTVTSAQKNPTAFYLCASTTVDRDSNQPQHFGDGTRLSIL.

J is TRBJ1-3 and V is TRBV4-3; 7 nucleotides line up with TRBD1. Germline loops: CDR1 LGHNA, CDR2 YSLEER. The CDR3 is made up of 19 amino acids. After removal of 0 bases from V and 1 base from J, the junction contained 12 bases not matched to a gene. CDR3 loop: CASSQDKGTVSISGNTIYF. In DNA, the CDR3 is TGCGCCAGCAGCCAAGATAAAGGGACAGTATCCATTTCTGGAAACACCATATATTTT.

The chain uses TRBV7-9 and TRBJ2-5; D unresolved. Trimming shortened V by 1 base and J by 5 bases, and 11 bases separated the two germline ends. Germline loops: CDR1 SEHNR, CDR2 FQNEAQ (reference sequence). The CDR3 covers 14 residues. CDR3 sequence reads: CASSLEVRRETQYF. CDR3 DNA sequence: TGTGCCAGCAGCTTAGAGGTTCGGCGGGAGACCCAGTACTTC.

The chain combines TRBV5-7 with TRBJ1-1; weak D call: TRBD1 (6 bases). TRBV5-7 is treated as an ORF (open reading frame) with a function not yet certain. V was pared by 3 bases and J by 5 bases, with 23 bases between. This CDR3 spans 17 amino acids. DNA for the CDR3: TGTGCCAGCAGCTCCCCGGGACATCGACAGCCGGGGACTGAAGCTTTCTTT. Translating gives CASSSPGHRQPGTEAFF.

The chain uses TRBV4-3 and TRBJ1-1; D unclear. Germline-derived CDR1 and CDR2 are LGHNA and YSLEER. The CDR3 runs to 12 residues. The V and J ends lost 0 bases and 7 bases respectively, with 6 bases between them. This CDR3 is CASSQDGGEAFF. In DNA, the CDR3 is TGCGCCAGCAGCCAAGATGGCGGTGAAGCTTTCTTT.